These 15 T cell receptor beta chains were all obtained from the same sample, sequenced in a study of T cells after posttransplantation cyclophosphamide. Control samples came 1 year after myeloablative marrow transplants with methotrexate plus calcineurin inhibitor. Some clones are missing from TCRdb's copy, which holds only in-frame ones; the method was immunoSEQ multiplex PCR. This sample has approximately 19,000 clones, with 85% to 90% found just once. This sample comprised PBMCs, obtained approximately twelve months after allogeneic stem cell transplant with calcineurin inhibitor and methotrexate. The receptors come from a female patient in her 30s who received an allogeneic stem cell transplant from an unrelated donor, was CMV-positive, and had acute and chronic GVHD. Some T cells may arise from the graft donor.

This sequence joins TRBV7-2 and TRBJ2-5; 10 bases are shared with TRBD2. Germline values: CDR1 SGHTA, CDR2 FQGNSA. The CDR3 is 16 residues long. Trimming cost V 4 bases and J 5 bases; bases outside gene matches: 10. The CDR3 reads CASSYGGTSVGETQYF. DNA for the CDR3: TGTGCCAGCAGCTACGGAGGGACTAGCGTCGGGGAGACCCAGTACTTC.

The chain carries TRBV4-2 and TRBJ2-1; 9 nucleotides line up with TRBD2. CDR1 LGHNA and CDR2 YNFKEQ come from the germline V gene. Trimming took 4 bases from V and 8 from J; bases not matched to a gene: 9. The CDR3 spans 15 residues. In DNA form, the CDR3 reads TGTGCCAGCAGCCTCGAGTTACTAGCGGGTGATGAGCAGTTCTTC. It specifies CASSLELLAGDEQFF.

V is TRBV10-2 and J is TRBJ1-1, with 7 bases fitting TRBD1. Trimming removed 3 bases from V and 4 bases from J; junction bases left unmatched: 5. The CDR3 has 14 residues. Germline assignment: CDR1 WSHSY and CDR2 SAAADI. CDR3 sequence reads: CASSDRGGGTEAFF. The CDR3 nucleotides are TGCGCCAGCAGTGATCGAGGGGGCGGCACTGAAGCTTTCTTT.

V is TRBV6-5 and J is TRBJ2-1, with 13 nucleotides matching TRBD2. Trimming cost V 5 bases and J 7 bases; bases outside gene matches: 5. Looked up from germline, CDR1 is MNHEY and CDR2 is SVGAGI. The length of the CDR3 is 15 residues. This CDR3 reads CASSPGTSGINEQFF. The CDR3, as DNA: TGTGCCAGCAGTCCCGGGACTAGCGGGATAAATGAGCAGTTCTTC.

The CDR3 region has the DNA TGCGCCAGCAGTCACCTCGGGAGATACGAGCAGTACTTC. Translating gives CASSHLGRYEQYF. The chain couples TRBV23-1 to TRBJ2-7, with a tentative D call TRBD2 (6 bases). TRBV23-1 is reported as an ORF; its role is uncertain. The CDR3 is made up of 13 amino acids. Deletions cut 3 bases from V and 4 bases from J, with 10 bases between.

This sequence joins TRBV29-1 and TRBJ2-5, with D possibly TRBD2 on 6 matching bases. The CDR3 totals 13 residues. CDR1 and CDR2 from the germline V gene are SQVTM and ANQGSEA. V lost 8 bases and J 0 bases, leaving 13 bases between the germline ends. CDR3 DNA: TGCAGCATATTAGCGGAGTACCAAGAGACCCAGTACTTC. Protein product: CSILAEYQETQYF.

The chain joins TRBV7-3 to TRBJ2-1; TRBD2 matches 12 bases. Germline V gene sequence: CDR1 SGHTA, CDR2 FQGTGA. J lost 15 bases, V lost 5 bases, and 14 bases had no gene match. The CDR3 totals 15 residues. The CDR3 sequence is CASSPGGLAGGVRFF. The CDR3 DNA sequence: TGTGCCAGCAGCCCCGGGGGGCTAGCGGGGGGGGTGCGGTTCTTC.

CDR3: CASSLFLAGAGTDTQYF. CDR3 nucleotides: TGCGCCAGCAGCTTGTTTCTAGCGGGAGCGGGCACAGATACGCAGTATTTT. The chain carries TRBV5-1 and TRBJ2-3; 10 nucleotides match TRBD2. In germline, CDR1 is SGHRS, CDR2 YFSETQ. The V segment lost 1 base and the J segment 1 base; nucleotides outside the gene matches: 6. CDR3 size: 17 residues.

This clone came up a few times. This CDR3 is CSVEPQNTEAFF. CDR3 nucleotide sequence: TGCAGCGTTGAGCCACAGAACACTGAAGCTTTCTTT. The rearrangement uses TRBV29-1 and TRBJ1-1; no reliable D call. V was trimmed by 3 bases and J by 1 base, leaving 6 bases between them. The germline V gene has CDR1 SQVTM and CDR2 ANQGSEA. This CDR3 comprises 12 residues. Combining the CDR3 with reference TRBV29-1 and TRBJ1-1 gives the whole variable domain SAVISQKPSRDICQRGTSLTIQCQVDSQVTMMFWYRQQPGQSLTLIATANQGSEATYESGFVIDKFPISRPNLTFSTLTVSNMSPEDSSIYLCSVEPQNTEAFFGQGTRLTVV.

The CDR3, as DNA: TGTGCCAGTAGTAGGCCAGGGCTCCGTAACTATGGCTACACCTTC. Its translation is CASSRPGLRNYGYTF. The V and J genes are TRBV19 and TRBJ1-2; tentative D call: TRBD1 (5 bases). The V end lost 4 bases, the J end lost 1 base, and 13 bases lay between the germline ends. Germline V gene sequence: CDR1 LNHDA, CDR2 SQIVND (reference sequence). CDR3 length: 15 amino acids.

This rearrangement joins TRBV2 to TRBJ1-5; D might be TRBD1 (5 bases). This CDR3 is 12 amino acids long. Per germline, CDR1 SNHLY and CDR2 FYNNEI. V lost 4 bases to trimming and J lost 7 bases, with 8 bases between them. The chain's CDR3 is CASSAGGQPQHF. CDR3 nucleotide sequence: TGTGCCAGCAGTGCGGGGGGACAGCCCCAGCATTTT.

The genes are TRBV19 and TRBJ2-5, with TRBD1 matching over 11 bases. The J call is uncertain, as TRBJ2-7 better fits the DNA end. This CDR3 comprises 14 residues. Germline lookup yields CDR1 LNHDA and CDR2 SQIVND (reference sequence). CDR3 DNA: TGTGCCACCGCCGGGACAGGGGGTCACTACGAGCAGTACTTC. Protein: CATAGTGGHYEQYF.

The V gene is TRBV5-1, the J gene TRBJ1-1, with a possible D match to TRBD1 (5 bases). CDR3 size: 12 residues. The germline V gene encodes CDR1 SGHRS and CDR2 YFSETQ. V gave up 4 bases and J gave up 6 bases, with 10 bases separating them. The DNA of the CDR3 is TGCGCCAGCAGCCACCCGGGGGCTGAAGCTTTCTTT. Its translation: CASSHPGAEAFF.

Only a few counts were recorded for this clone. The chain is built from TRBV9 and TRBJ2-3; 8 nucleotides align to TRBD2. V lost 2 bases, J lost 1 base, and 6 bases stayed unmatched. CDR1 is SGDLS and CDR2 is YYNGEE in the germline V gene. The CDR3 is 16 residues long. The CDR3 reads CASSVTGTSGTDTQYF. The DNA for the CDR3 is TGTGCCAGCAGCGTCACCGGGACTAGTGGCACAGATACGCAGTATTTT.

The CDR3 loop reads CASSGGGNQPQHF. The CDR3 nucleotides are TGTGCCAGCAGCGGGGGAGGTAACCAGCCCCAGCATTTT. The chain combines TRBV9 with TRBJ1-5; D gene uncertain. CDR1 is SGDLS, CDR2 YYNGEE, per germline. The V and J ends lost 3 bases and 7 bases respectively, with 11 bases between them. This CDR3 region has 13 residues.